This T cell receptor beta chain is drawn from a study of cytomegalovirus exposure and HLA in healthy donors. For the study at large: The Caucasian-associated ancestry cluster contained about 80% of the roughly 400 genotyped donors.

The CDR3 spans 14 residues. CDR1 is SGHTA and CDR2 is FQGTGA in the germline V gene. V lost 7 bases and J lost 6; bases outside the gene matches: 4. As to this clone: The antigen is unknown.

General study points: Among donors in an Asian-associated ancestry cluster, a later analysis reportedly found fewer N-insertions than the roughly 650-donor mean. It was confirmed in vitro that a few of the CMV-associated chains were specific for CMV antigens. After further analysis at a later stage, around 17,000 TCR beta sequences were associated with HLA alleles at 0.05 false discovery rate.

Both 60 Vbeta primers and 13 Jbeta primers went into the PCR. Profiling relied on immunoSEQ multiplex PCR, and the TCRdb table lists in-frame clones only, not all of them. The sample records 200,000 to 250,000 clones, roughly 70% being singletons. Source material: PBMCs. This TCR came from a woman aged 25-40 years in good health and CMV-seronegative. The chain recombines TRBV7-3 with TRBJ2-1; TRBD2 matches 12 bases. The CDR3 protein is CASNLAGGLNEQFF. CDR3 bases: TGTGCCAGCAACCTAGCGGGGGGGCTCAATGAGCAGTTCTTC.